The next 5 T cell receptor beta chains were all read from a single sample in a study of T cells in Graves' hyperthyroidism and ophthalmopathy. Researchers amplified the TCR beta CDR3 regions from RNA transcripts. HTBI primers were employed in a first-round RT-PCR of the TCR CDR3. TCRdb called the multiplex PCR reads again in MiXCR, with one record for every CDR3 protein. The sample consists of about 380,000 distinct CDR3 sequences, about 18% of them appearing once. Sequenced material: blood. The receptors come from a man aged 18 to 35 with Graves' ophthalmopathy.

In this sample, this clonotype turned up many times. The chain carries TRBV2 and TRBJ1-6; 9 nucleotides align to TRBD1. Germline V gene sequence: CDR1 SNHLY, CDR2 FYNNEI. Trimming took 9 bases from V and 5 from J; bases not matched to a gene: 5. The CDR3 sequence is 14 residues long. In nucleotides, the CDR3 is TGTGCCAGATCGGGACAGGGAAATAATTCACCCCTCCACTTT. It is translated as CARSGQGNNSPLHF.

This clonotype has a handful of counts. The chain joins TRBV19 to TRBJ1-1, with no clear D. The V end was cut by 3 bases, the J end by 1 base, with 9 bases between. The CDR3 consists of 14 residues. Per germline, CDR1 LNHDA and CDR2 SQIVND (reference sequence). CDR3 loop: CASSIDLENTEAFF. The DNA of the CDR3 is TGTGCCAGTAGTATTGATCTGGAGAACACTGAAGCTTTCTTT.

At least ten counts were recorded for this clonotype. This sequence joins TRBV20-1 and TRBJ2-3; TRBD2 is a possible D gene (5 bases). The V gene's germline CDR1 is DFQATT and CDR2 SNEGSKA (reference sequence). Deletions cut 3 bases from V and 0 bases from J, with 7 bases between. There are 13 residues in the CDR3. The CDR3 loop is CSARTTSTDTQYF. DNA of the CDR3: TGCAGTGCTAGGACTACTAGCACAGATACGCAGTATTTT.

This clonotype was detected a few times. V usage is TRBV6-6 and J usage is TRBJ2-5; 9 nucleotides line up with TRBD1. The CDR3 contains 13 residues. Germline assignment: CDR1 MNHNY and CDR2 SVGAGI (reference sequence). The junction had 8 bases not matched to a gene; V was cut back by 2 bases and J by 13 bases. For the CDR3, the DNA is TGTGCCAGCAGTTACATGGGACAGGGAGATCCGTACTTC. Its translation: CASSYMGQGDPYF.

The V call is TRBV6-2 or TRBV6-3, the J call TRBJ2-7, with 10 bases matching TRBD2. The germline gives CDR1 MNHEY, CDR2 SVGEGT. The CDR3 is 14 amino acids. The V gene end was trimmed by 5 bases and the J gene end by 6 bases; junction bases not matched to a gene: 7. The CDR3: CASSHQRGGPEQYF. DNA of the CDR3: TGTGCCAGCAGTCACCAGCGGGGGGGACCCGAGCAGTACTTC.